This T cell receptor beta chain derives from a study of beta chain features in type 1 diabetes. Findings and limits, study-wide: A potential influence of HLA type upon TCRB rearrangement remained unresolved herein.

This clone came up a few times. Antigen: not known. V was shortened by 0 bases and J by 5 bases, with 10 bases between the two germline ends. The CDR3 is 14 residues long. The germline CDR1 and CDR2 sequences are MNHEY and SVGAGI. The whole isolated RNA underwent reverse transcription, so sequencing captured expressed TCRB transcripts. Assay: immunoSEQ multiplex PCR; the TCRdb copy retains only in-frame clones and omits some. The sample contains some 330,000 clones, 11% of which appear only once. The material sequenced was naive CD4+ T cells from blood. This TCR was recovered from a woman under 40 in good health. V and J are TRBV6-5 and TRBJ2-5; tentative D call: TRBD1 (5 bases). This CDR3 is CASSYSGATETQYF. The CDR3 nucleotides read TGTGCCAGCAGTTACTCAGGGGCTACGGAGACCCAGTACTTC.